This TCR beta chain was recovered during a study of memory CD4+ T cells and cytomegalovirus serostatus. Study-wide results and limits: About two fifths of the roughly 150 known CMV-associated TCRbeta sequences appeared in CD4+ memory.

This CDR3 comprises 11 residues. V lost 6 bases and J lost 6, with 5 bases in between. Germline V gene data show CDR1 as MRHNA and CDR2 as SNTAGT. Single viable CD3+CD4+CD8-CD45RO+ cells were sorted as the memory CD4+ T cells. CD4+ T cells were isolated by positive magnetic selection. Here immunoSEQ multiplex PCR was the method, and the copy in TCRdb shows in-frame clones only, minus some. The table records fewer than 90,000 clones, around 78% of them present only once. Concerning this clone: The antigen is unknown.

Sequencing was carried out using memory CD4+ T cells from blood. The TCR originated in an adult in good health and CMV-seropositive. This rearrangement joins TRBV6-4 to TRBJ2-2; unclear D gene. Written as DNA, the CDR3 is TGTGCCAGCAGCTCACCCGGGGAGCTGTTTTTT. Amino acid sequence: CASSSPGELFF.